This TCR beta chain was found in a study of blood T cell repertoires in COVID-19. Across the whole study: From T cells, B-cell-depleted T cells, or PBMCs came the material, which was cDNA or gDNA.

The protocol was immunoSEQ multiplex PCR, while the TCRdb copy is restricted to in-frame clones and leaves out a portion. The sample holds roughly 290,000 clones; roughly 85% are singletons and the top ten take about 5.7%. Participants spanned ages roughly 18 to 90 years and resided in fewer than 30 US areas. What the recovered Cohort 3 donors had was two negative PCRs, clearance, or symptom resolution. The CDR3 spans 16 residues. V gene TRBV21-1 combines with J gene TRBJ2-2; whether TRBD1, the table's D call, matches the DNA was not checked. TRBV21-1 is a pseudogene locus. The clonotype comes from a woman aged 40 to 50 who had recovered from COVID-19. Sequences were obtained from PBMCs or T cells enriched from blood (not recorded which). The CDR3 loop is CASSTTALRNTGELFF. The CDR3 DNA reads TGTGCCAGCAGCACCACAGCCCTACGGAACACCGGGGAGCTGTTTTTT.